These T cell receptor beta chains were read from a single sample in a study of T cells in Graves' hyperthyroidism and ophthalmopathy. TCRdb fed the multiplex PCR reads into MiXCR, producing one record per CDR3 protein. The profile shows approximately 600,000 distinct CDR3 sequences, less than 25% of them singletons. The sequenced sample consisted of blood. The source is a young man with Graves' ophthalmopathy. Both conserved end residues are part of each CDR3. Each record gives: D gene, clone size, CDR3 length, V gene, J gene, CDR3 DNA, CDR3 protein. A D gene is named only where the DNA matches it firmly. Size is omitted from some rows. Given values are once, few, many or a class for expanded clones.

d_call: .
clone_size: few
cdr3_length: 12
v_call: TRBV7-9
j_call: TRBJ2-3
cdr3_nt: TGTGCCATCCACCGGGACGCAGATACGCAGTATTTT
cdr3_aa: CAIHRDADTQYF

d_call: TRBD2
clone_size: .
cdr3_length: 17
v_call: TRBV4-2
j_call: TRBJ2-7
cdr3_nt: TGTGCCAGCAGCCAAGACCTTACTAGCGGTACTTCCTACGAGCAGTACTTC
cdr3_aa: CASSQDLTSGTSYEQYF

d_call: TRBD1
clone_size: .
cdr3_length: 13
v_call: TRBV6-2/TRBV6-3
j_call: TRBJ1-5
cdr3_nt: TGTGCCAGCAGTCAACAGGGACAGCAGCCCCAGCATTTT
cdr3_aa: CASSQQGQQPQHF

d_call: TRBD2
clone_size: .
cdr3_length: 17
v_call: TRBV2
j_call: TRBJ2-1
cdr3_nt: TGTGCCAGCACCTTTTCCCCCCCGGGACTAGCGGGCAATGAGCAGTTCTTC
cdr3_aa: CASTFSPPGLAGNEQFF

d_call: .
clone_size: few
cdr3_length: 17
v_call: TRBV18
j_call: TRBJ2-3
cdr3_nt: TGTGCCAGCTCACCCACCGGGACGGACCTAGGCACAGATACGCAGTATTTT
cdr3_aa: CASSPTGTDLGTDTQYF

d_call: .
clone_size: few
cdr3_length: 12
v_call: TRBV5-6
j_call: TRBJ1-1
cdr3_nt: TGTGCCAGCAGCGCCCAAAACACTGAAGCTTTCTTT
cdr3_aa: CASSAQNTEAFF

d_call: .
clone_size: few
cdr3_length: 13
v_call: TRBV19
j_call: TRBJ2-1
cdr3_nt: TGTGCCAGTAGTAAGGACGGCTACAATGAGCAGTTCTTC
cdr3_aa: CASSKDGYNEQFF

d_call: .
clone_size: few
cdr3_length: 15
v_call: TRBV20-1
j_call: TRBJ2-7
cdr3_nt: TGCAGTGCTCGGAACCTAGCTCCCACTATCTACGAGCAGTACTTC
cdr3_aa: CSARNLAPTIYEQYF

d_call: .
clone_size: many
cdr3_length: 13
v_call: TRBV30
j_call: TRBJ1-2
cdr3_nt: TGTGCCTGGAGTGCTCCCGGTGGTTATGGCTACACCTTC
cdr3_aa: CAWSAPGGYGYTF

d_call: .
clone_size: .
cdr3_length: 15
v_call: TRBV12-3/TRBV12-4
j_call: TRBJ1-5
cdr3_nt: TGTGCCAGCAGTTTAGCGCGCTGGGAGAGTCAGCCCCAGCATTTT
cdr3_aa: CASSLARWESQPQHF

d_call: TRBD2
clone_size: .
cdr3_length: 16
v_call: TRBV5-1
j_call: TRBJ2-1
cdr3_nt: TGCGCCAGCAGCTTGAGGGGGACTAGCGGGAGTAATGAGCAGTTCTTC
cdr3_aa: CASSLRGTSGSNEQFF

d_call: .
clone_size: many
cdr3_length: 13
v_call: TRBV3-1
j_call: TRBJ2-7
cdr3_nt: TGTGCCAGCAGCCCAGTTGAGGGGTACGAGCAGTACTTC
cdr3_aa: CASSPVEGYEQYF

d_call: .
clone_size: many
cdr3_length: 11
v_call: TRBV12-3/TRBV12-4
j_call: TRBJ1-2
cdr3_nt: TGTGCCAGCAGTTTCGGCGAGAGCTACACCTTC
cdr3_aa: CASSFGESYTF

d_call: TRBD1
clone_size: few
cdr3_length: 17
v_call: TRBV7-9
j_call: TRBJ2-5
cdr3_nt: TGTGCCAGCAGCCCGACAGGGTACCGGAGAGCACAAGAGACCCAGTACTTC
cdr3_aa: CASSPTGYRRAQETQYF

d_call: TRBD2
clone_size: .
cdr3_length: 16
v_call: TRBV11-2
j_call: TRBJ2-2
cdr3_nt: TGTGCCAGCAGCGTAGTACGGGAGGGCTACACCGGGGAGCTGTTTTTT
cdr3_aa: CASSVVREGYTGELFF

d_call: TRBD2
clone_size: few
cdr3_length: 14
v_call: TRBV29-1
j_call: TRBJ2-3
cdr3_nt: TGCAGCTCCGAACGGGGACTAGCAACAGATACGCAGTATTTT
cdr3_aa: CSSERGLATDTQYF

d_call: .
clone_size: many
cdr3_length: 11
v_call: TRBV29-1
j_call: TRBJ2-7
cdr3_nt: TGCAGCGTTGAAGGGAGGAACGAGCAGTACTTC
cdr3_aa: CSVEGRNEQYF

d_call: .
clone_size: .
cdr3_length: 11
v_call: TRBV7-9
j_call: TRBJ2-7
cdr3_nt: TGTGCCAGCAGCGGACCTAACGAGCAGTACTTC
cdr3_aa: CASSGPNEQYF

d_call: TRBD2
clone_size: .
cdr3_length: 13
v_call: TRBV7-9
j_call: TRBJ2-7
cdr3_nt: TGTGCCAGCACCTCGGGAGGGTTCTACGAGCAGTACTTC
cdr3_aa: CASTSGGFYEQYF

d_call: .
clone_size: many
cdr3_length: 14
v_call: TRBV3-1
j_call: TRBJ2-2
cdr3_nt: TGTGCCAGCAGCCCCGGGACCAACACCGGGGAGCTGTTTTTT
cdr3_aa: CASSPGTNTGELFF

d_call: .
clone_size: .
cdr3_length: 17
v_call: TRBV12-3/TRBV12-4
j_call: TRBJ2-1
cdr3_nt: TGTGCCAGCAGTTTAGCGCTGGGGACGGCCTCCTACAATGAGCAGTTCTTC
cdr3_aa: CASSLALGTASYNEQFF

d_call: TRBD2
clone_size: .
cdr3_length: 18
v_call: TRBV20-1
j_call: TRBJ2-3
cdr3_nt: TGCAGTGCTAGAGCTCAAGGACTAGCGGGAGGGAACGCAGATACGCAGTATTTT
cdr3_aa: CSARAQGLAGGNADTQYF

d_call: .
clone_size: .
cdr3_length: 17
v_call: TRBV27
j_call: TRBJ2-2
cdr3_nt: TGTGCCAGCAGCCCTACATACTCGGACTCGAGCACCGGGGAGCTGTTTTTT
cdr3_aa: CASSPTYSDSSTGELFF

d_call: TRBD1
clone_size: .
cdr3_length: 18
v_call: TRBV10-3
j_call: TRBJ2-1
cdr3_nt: TGTGCCATCAGGGCCTCTCCTACAGGGGGATCTCCCAACGATGAGCAGTTCTTC
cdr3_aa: CAIRASPTGGSPNDEQFF

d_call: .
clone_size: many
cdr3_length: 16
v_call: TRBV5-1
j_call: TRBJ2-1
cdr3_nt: TGCGCCAGCATCCTAGGTCCTGGACTTACCTACAATGAGCAGTTCTTC
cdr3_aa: CASILGPGLTYNEQFF

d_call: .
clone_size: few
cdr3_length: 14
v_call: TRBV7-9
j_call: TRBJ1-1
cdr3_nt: TGTGCCAGCAGCTCCGGGTCCTGGCGGACTGAAGCTTTCTTT
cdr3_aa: CASSSGSWRTEAFF

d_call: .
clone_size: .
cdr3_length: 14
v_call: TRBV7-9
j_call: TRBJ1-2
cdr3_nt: TGTGCCAGCAGCCCTATCATAGCGATCTATGGCTACACCTTC
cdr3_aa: CASSPIIAIYGYTF

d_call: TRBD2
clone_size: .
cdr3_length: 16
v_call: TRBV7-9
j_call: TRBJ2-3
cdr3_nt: TGTGCCAGCGGCGTAGCGGGAAAGCTTAGCACAGATACGCAGTATTTT
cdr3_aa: CASGVAGKLSTDTQYF

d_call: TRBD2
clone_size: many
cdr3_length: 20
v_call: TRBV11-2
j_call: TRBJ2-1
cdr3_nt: TGTGCCAGCAGCTTAGAGGGACTAGCGGGAGGAAGTCGCTCCTACAATGAGCAGTTCTTC
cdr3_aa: CASSLEGLAGGSRSYNEQFF

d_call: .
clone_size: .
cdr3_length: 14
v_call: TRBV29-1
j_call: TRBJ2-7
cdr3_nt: TGCAGCGTTGCTCAGGGGGGGTCGACGTACGAGCAGTACTTC
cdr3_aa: CSVAQGGSTYEQYF

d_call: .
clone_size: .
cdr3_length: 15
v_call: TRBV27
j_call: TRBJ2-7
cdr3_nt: TGTGCCAGCAGTTTAACCGGGTTTAACTCCTACGAGCAGTACTTC
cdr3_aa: CASSLTGFNSYEQYF

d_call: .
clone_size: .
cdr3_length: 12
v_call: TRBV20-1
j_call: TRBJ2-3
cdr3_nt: TGCAGTGCTCTGCGGGACACAGATACGCAGTATTTT
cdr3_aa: CSALRDTDTQYF

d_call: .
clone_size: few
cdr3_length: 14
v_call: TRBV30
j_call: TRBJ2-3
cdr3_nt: TGTGCCTGGAGTGTAAGCGGACTCACAGATACGCAGTATTTT
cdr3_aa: CAWSVSGLTDTQYF

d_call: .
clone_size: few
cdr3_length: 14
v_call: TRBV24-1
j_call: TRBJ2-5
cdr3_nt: TGTGCCACCAGTGACGCAGGGGTCCGAGAGACCCAGTACTTC
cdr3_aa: CATSDAGVRETQYF

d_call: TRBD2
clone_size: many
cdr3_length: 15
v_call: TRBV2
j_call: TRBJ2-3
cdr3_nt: TGTGCCAGCAGTGAAGAAGCGGGAGTCTTTGATACGCAGTATTTT
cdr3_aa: CASSEEAGVFDTQYF

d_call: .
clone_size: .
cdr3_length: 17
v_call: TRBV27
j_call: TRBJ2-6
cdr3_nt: TGTGCCGGGATCGTCTACGCGCCGTACTCTGGGGCCAACGTCCTGACTTTC
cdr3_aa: CAGIVYAPYSGANVLTF

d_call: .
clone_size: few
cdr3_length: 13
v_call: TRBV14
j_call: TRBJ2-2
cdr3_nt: TGTGCCAGCAGCCAAGAATTCACCGGGGAGCTGTTTTTT
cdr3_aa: CASSQEFTGELFF

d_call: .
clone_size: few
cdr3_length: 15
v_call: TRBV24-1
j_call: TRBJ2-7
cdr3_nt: TGTGCCACCAGTGATCACAGGGCCCCACTCTACGAGCAGTACTTC
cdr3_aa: CATSDHRAPLYEQYF

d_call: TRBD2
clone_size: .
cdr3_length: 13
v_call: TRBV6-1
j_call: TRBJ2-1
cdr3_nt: TGTGCCAGCAAGCGGGAGGGCCTACATGAGCAGTTCTTC
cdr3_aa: CASKREGLHEQFF

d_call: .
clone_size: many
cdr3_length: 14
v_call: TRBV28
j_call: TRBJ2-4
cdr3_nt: TGTGCCAGCAGCCCATCCTTAGCCAAAAACATTCAGTACTTC
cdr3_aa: CASSPSLAKNIQYF